This TCR beta chain is drawn from a study of T cells in tuberculosis. Whole-study context: CD1B tetramers identified T cells specific for mycobacterial lipid GMM. A South African cohort included IGRA-negative adolescents, latently infected IGRA-positive adolescents and adults with active tuberculosis.

Trimming cost V 4 bases and J 4 bases; bases outside gene matches: 10. Germline assignment: CDR1 GTSNPN and CDR2 SVGIG (reference sequence). CDR3 size: 16 residues. Some clones are missing from TCRdb's copy, which holds only in-frame ones; the method was immunoSEQ multiplex PCR. The sample lists about 34,000 clones, approximately 93% seen once, with approximately 10% in the top ten. Time point in this sample: new active TB diagnosis, blood taken before or within 7 days of starting treatment. Positive smear microscopy and/or M. tuberculosis culture confirmed active disease. The source material was PBMCs, sampled at tuberculosis diagnosis. The chain couples TRBV30 to TRBJ1-6; TRBD1 matches 7 bases. The receptor was derived from an adult with tuberculosis. The CDR3 bases are TGTGCCTGGACCTACCCCGAGGGACAGTATAATTCACCCCTCCACTTT. It specifies CAWTYPEGQYNSPLHF.